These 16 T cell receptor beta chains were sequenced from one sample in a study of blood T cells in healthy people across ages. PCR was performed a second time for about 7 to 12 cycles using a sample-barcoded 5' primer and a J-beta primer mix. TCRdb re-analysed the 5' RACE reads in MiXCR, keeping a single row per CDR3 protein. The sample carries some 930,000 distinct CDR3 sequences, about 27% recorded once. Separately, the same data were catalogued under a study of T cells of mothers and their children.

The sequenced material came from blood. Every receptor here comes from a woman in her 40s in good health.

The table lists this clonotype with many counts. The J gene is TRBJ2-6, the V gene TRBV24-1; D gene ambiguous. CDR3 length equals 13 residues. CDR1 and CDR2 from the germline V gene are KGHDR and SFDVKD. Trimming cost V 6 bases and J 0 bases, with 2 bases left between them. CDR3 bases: TGTGCCACCAGTAACTCTGGGGCCAACGTCCTGACTTTC. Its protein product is CATSNSGANVLTF.

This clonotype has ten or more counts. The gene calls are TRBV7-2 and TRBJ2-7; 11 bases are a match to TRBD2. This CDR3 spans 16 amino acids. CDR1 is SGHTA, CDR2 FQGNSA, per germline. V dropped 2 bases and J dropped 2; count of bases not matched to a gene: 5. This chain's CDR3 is CASSLWNSGGAYEQYF. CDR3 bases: TGTGCCAGCAGCTTATGGAATAGCGGGGGGGCCTACGAGCAGTACTTC.

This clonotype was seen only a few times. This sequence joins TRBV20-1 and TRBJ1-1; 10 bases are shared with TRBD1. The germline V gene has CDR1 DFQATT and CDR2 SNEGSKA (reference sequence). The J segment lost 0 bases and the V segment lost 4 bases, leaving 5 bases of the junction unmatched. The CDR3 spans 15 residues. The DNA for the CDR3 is TGCAGTGCTAAAGGGACAGGGGCGGTGAACACTGAAGCTTTCTTT. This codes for CSAKGTGAVNTEAFF.

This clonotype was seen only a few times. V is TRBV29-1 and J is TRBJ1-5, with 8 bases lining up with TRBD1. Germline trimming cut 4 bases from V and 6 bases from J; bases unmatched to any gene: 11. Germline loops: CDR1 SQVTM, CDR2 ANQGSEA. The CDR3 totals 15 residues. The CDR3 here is CSVGTGSGGSQPQHF. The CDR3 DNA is TGCAGCGTTGGGACAGGGAGTGGGGGAAGTCAGCCCCAGCATTTT. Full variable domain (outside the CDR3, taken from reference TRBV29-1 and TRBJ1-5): SAVISQKPSRDICQRGTSLTIQCQVDSQVTMMFWYRQQPGQSLTLIATANQGSEATYESGFVIDKFPISRPNLTFSTLTVSNMSPEDSSIYLCSVGTGSGGSQPQHFGDGTRLSIL.

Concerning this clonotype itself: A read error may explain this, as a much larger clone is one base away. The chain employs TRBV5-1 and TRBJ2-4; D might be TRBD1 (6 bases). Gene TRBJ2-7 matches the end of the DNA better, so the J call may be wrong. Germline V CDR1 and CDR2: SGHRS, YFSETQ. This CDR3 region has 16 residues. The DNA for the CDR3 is TGCACCAGCAGCCTGCTAATGGAACCCAGGGGCTACGAGCAGTACTTC. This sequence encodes CTSSLLMEPRGYEQYF.

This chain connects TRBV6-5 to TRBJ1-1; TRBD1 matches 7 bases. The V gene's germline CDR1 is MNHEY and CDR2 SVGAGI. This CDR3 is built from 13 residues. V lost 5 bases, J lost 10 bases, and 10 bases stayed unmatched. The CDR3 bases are TGTGCCAGCAGTCACCGGGACAGATGGGGAGCTTTCTTT. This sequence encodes CASSHRDRWGAFF.

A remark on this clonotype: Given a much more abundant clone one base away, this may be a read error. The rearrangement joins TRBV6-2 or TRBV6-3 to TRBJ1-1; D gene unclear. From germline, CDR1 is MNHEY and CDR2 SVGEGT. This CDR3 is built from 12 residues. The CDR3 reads CASRSINAEGFF. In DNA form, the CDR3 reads TGTGCCAGCAGGAGTATTAACGCTGAAGGTTTCTTT.

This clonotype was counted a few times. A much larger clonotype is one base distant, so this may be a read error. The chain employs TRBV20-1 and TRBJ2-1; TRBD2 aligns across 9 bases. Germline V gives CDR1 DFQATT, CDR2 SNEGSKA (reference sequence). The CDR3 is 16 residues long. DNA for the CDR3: TGCAGTGCTCCAAGACGCGGGGGGGGACGGGGTAATGGGCAGTTCTTC. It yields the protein CSAPRRGGGRGNGQFF.

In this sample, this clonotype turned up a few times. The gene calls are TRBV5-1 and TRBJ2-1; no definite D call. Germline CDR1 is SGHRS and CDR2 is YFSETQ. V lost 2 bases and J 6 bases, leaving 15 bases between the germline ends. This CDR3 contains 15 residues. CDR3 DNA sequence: TGCGCCAGCAGCTTTTTGACGACCCCGGGCAATGAGCAGTTCTTC. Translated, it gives CASSFLTTPGNEQFF.

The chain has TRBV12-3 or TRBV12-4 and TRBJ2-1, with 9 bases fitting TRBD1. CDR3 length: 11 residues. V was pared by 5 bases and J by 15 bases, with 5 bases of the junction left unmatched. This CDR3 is CASSPGTGRFF. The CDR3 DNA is TGTGCCAGCAGTCCTGGGACAGGGCGGTTCTTC.

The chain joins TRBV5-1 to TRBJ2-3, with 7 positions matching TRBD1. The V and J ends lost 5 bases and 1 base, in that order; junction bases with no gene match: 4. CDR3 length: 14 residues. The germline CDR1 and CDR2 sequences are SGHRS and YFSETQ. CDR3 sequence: CASSGTAGTDTQYF. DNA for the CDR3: TGCGCCAGCAGTGGGACAGCTGGCACAGATACGCAGTATTTT.

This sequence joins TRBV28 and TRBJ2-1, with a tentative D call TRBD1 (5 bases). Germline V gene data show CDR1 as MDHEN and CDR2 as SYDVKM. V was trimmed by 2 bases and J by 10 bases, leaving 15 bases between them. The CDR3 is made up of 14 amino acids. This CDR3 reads CASSLGALLREQFF. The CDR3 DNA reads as TGTGCCAGCAGTTTAGGGGCTTTGCTGAGGGAGCAGTTCTTC. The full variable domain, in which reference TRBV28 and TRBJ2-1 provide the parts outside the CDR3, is DVKVTQSSRYLVKRTGEKVFLECVQDMDHENMFWYRQDPGLGLRLIYFSYDVKMKEKGDIPEGYSVSREKKERFSLILESASTNQTSMYLCASSLGALLREQFFGPGTRLTVL.

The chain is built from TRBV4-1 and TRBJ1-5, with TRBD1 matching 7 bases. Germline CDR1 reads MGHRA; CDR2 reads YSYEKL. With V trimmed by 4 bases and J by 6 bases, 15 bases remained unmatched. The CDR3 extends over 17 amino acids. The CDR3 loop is CASSLCYRQGVGQPQHF. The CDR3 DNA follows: TGCGCCAGCAGCCTTTGCTACCGACAGGGTGTCGGTCAGCCCCAGCATTTT.

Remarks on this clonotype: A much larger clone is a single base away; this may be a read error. CDR3 sequence: CANSNAGTGSYEQYF. The CDR3 bases are TGTGCCAACAGCAACGCCGGGACGGGCTCCTACGAGCAGTACTTC. The chain combines TRBV6-5 with TRBJ2-7; D possibly matches TRBD1 or TRBD2 (5 bases each). The CDR3 is 15 amino acids. V lost 10 bases and J lost 0, with 19 bases in between. Per the germline V gene, CDR1 is MNHEY and CDR2 is SVGAGI.

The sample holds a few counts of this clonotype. The CDR3 DNA is TGCAGCGTTGATTCTAGCGGGAGTTTCGAGACCCAGTACTTC. Amino acid sequence: CSVDSSGSFETQYF. The chain joins TRBV29-1 to TRBJ2-7, with 10 positions matching TRBD2. TRBJ2-5 explains the end of the DNA better; the J call may be wrong. The CDR3 is made up of 14 amino acids. CDR1 and CDR2 from the germline V gene are SQVTM and ANQGSEA.

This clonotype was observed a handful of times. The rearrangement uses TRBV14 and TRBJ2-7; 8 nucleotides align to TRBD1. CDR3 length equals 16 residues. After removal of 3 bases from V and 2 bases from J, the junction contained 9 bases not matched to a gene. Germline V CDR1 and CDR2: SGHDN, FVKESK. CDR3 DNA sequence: TGTGCCAGCAGCCAGTATGGACAGGGAAGAGCCTACGAGCAGTACTTC. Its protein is CASSQYGQGRAYEQYF.